The rows below give T cell receptor beta chains drawn from one sample of a study of PD-L1 blockade in urothelial cancer. TCRdb's table, derived via immunoSEQ multiplex PCR, lists solely in-frame clones and lacks some. The sample comprises about 100,000 clones, about 90% of which are singletons, and around 0.92% rests with the top ten. Sequencing used PBMCs, obtained around atezolizumab (anti-PD-L1) treatment. These receptors were taken from a woman aged 80 or over with urothelial cancer. Each CDR3 is given with its conserved first and last residue. A D gene is named only where the DNA matches it firmly. A clone size is listed for some rows: how often the clone was seen (once, few, many), or a class if it is expanded.

>.|TRBV18|TRBJ2-3|.
TGTGCCAGCTCACCAACAGGGATGGGGACAGATACGCAGTATTTT
CASSPTGMGTDTQYF
>.|TRBV7-3|TRBJ2-2|.
TGTGCCAGCAGCCCCCAAAGCCGGACCGGGGAGCTGTTTTTT
CASSPQSRTGELFF
>.|TRBV7-9|TRBJ1-1|.
TGTGCCAGCACCCAGGAGGGCAGGGCGCTTAACACTGAAGCTTTCTTT
CASTQEGRALNTEAFF
>.|TRBV5-1|TRBJ2-1|TRBD2
TGCGCCAGCAGCTTGGCTAGCGGGGCCTACAATGAGCAGTTCTTC
CASSLASGAYNEQFF
>.|TRBV27|TRBJ2-7|.
TGTGCCAGCAGTTCCGCCGGGATTTCTTACTTC
CASSSAGISYF
>.|TRBV27|TRBJ2-2|TRBD1
TGTGCCAGCAGTCCTCGACAGGGGGGCACCGGGGAGCTGTTTTTT
CASSPRQGGTGELFF
>.|TRBV6-1|TRBJ1-4|TRBD1
TGTGCCAGCAGGGTGGGACAGCTTAATGAAAAACTGTTTTTT
CASRVGQLNEKLFF
>.|TRBV28|TRBJ1-2|.
TGTGCCAGCAGTTTAGGCAGGTTCTATGGCTACACCTTC
CASSLGRFYGYTF
>many|TRBV28|TRBJ1-2|.
TGTGCCAGCAGCCAGGAGGGGCGGGGGCCACTTGATGGCTACACCTTC
CASSQEGRGPLDGYTF
>.|TRBV30|TRBJ2-1|.
TGTGCCTGGAGTAAGGGGGAGGGGTTTAATGAGCAGTTCTTC
CAWSKGEGFNEQFF